The rows below give T cell receptor beta chains drawn from one sample of a study of CD4 and CD8 cells across lung adenocarcinoma regions. TCRdb re-called the PCR reads with MiXCR, one entry per CDR3 protein. The sample lists just under 10,000 distinct CDR3 sequences, approximately 49% occurring once. Sequencing input: CD4+ T cells from the margin of a lung tumor. The source of these receptors is a male donor with lung adenocarcinoma. The CD4 and CD8 labels of this study may be unreliable. CDR3s include the opening cysteine and the closing phenylalanine or tryptophan. A D gene is named only where the DNA matches it firmly. Clone size is shown for a subset of rows, as once, few, many or a class of expanded clone.

d_gene	v_gene	j_gene	abundance	CDR3aa	CDR3nt
.	TRBV27	TRBJ2-1	.	CASFPRDLYNEQFF	TGTGCCAGCTTTCCGCGGGACCTATACAATGAGCAGTTCTTC
.	TRBV7-6	TRBJ1-3	many	CASSSSGPNSGNTIYF	TGTGCCAGCAGCTCCTCCGGGCCGAACTCTGGAAACACCATATATTTT
.	TRBV7-3	TRBJ2-4	.	CAGLGGGDQDTQYF	TGTGCGGGGCTCGGGGGCGGTGACCAAGACACTCAGTACTTC
TRBD2	TRBV6-1	TRBJ2-3	many	CASSRIIGTSGTDTQYF	TGTGCCAGCAGCCGCATCATAGGGACTAGCGGCACAGATACGCAGTATTTT
.	TRBV5-1	TRBJ1-2	few	CASSLGQARANYGYTF	TGCGCCAGCAGCTTGGGACAGGCCCGAGCTAACTATGGCTACACCTTC
.	TRBV7-8	TRBJ1-6	many	CASSFRNSPLHF	TGTGCCAGCAGCTTCCGAAATTCACCCCTCCACTTT
.	TRBV6-1	TRBJ2-7	.	CASMAAIPSYEQYF	TGTGCCAGCATGGCGGCCATACCTTCCTACGAGCAGTACTTC
.	TRBV5-1	TRBJ2-3	.	CASSLAGPPGMGTQYF	TGCGCCAGCAGCTTAGCCGGGCCTCCTGGTATGGGTACGCAGTATTTT
TRBD1	TRBV6-1	TRBJ2-1	.	CASSEPPGQGYNEQFF	TGTGCCAGCAGTGAACCCCCGGGACAGGGGTACAATGAGCAGTTCTTC
.	TRBV6-5	TRBJ1-1	few	CASSYTTVTEAFF	TGTGCCAGCAGTTACACAACAGTTACTGAAGCTTTCTTT
TRBD2	TRBV4-1	TRBJ2-3	medium-sized	CASSPRLANPDTQYF	TGCGCCAGCAGCCCTAGACTAGCGAATCCAGATACGCAGTATTTT
.	TRBV10-3	TRBJ1-5	.	CAIGAGSDQPQHF	TGTGCCATCGGGGCAGGGTCCGATCAGCCCCAGCATTTT
TRBD2	TRBV7-2	TRBJ2-1	.	CASSFAGTSGIVNEQFF	TGTGCCAGCAGCTTTGCCGGGACTAGCGGGATCGTTAATGAGCAGTTCTTC
TRBD2	TRBV10-1	TRBJ2-1	.	CASSETSGVYNEQFF	TGCGCCAGCAGTGAGACTAGCGGGGTATACAATGAGCAGTTCTTC
.	TRBV6-1	TRBJ2-1	.	CASTANLRLGEQFF	TGTGCCAGCACAGCCAATCTCCGCTTAGGTGAGCAGTTCTTC